In its sample, the clone carrying this T cell receptor (beta chain) was seen once. The antigen is undetermined. Clones were sequenced by immunoSEQ multiplex PCR, and TCRdb holds only the in-frame ones, with some missing. The table includes some 90,000 clones, 85% to 95% detected once. The sample originates from a study of graft-versus-host responses after intestinal transplantation. Whole-study context: Induction using anti-thymocyte globulin, followed by tacrolimus and steroids for 3 to 4 years, was given to all recipients. Notes on the study in general: GvH clones appeared in recipient marrow, some first in ileum or blood.

There are 13 residues in the CDR3. CDR1 and CDR2 (germline): SNHLY, FYNNEI. V was clipped by 1 base and J by 7 bases, with 9 bases between them. The sequence came from a human donor who was the organ donor for an intestinal transplant. Sequencing used unstimulated CD8+ T cells sorted from spleen or lymph node cells, obtained before transplant. The chain combines TRBV2 with TRBJ2-3, with no clear D. The CDR3 nucleotides are TGTGCCAGCAGTGAAGGCGGATATAATACGCAGTATTTT. Encoded protein: CASSEGGYNTQYF.